This T cell receptor (beta chain) was sequenced for a study of tumor-infiltrating lymphocytes in oesophageal squamous cell carcinoma. Termini included, the CDR3 measures 16 amino acids. Germline V gene lookup returns CDR1 SGHTA and CDR2 FQGNSA. This clonotype has a handful of counts. This CDR3 is missing its conserved last phenylalanine or tryptophan, likely due to a read error. The limits of the CDR3 on the DNA are not certain, so only TCRdb's listed CDR3 is given. TCRdb analysed the PCR reads with MiXCR anew, one entry per CDR3 protein. The data show approximately 18,000 distinct CDR3 sequences, around 44% seen once.

The chain couples TRBV7-2 to TRBJ2-1; the table gives TRBD1 as D, unverified against the DNA. The sequencing input was esophageal tumor tissue. The source of this sequence is a male donor with esophageal squamous cell carcinoma. This chain's CDR3 is CASSRDRGLETQYFGS.